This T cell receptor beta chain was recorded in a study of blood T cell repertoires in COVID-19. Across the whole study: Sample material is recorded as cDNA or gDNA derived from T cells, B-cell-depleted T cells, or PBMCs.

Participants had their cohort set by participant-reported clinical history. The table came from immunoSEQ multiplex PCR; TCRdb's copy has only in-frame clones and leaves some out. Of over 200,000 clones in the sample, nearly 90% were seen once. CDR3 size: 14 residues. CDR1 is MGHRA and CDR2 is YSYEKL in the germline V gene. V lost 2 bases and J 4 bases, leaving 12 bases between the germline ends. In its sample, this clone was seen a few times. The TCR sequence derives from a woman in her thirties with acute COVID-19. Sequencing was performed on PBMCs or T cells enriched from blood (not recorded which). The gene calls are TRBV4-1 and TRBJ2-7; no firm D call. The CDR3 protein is CASSQNGGFYEQYF. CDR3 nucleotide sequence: TGCGCCAGCAGCCAAAATGGCGGATTTTACGAGCAGTACTTC.